The clone carrying this T cell receptor (beta chain) was seen a handful of times. Its cognate antigen is unknown. This entry is derived from a study of response to subunit inactivated influenza vaccine. Notes on the study in general: The authors suggested that few new T cells are recruited per seasonal influenza vaccination.

TCRdb redid the calling of the RT-PCR reads with MiXCR, one entry per CDR3 protein. The table shows 450,000 to 550,000 distinct CDR3 sequences, with 25% occurring only once. This CDR3 region has 14 residues. Germline V gene sequence: CDR1 SGHNT, CDR2 YYREEE (reference sequence). V lost 6 bases to trimming and J lost 3 bases; unmatched junction nucleotides: 7. The TCR was taken from a man aged 50 or older who received an inactivated influenza vaccine. Sample: CD4+ T cells sorted from PBMCs, taken roughly 5 days after vaccination. The J gene is TRBJ2-3, the V gene TRBV5-4; 7 bases align to TRBD2. CDR3 residues: CASTSGGATDTQYF. The CDR3 bases are TGTGCCAGCACCTCGGGAGGAGCGACAGATACGCAGTATTTT.